This is a list of T cell receptor beta chains from one sample in a study of monozygotic twins with inflammatory bowel disease. TCRdb reprocessed the 5' RACE reads and stores each CDR3 protein as one record, lacking DNA. This sample's table has about 160,000 distinct CDR3 sequences. Sequencing was done on a sample of blood. The receptor set was obtained from a human donor with ulcerative colitis or Crohn's disease, or a healthy co-twin of an affected twin (not recorded which). Each CDR3 is given with its conserved first and last residue. The order of the fields is V gene, J gene, CDR3 protein.

V: TRBV20-1; J: TRBJ2-1; CDR3: CSAGTSGRYNEQFF
V: TRBV6-1; J: TRBJ2-1; CDR3: CASRGTSGSGRNEQFF
V: TRBV24-1; J: TRBJ2-3; CDR3: CATSDRGQGGLRADTQYF
V: TRBV5-1; J: TRBJ2-2; CDR3: CASSLSSANTGELFF
V: TRBV5-1; J: TRBJ2-1; CDR3: CASSLVLAGVVYNEQFF
V: TRBV19; J: TRBJ1-1; CDR3: CASSIRTVNTEAFF
V: TRBV20-1; J: TRBJ2-7; CDR3: CSARDPRRFGGTYEQYF
V: TRBV5-1; J: TRBJ2-7; CDR3: CASSFGGVAGVLKSYEQYF
V: TRBV20-1; J: TRBJ1-2; CDR3: CSAREGMGGENFYGYTF
V: TRBV12-3/TRBV12-4; J: TRBJ1-5; CDR3: CASSLEGGNQPQHF
V: TRBV6-2/TRBV6-3; J: TRBJ2-7; CDR3: CASTGQGRSLLYEQYF
V: TRBV7-6; J: TRBJ2-5; CDR3: CASSLGGGGRVETQYF
V: TRBV7-9; J: TRBJ2-1; CDR3: CASSFRRGQVNEQFF
V: TRBV5-6; J: TRBJ1-1; CDR3: CASSLGQVVQLNTEAFF
V: TRBV12-3/TRBV12-4; J: TRBJ1-2; CDR3: CASSPRTADYGYTF
V: TRBV27; J: TRBJ2-1; CDR3: CASSSGTGMGNEQFF
V: TRBV20-1; J: TRBJ2-2; CDR3: CSAKGGADTGELFF
V: TRBV11-2; J: TRBJ1-1; CDR3: CASSLDIVRAFF
V: TRBV18; J: TRBJ1-2; CDR3: CASSPSGQVDGYTF
V: TRBV27; J: TRBJ1-3; CDR3: CASRQTWSNTIYF
V: TRBV2; J: TRBJ1-6; CDR3: CASSEAGFDNSPLHF
V: TRBV5-6; J: TRBJ2-1; CDR3: CASTFTSGTHNEQFF
V: TRBV6-1; J: TRBJ2-5; CDR3: CASSGRDRLYQETQYF
V: TRBV28; J: TRBJ2-7; CDR3: CASSSTGASPYEQYF
V: TRBV29-1; J: TRBJ1-1; CDR3: CSVERSLDTEAFF
V: TRBV24-1; J: TRBJ2-1; CDR3: CATSDVSASSYNEQFF
V: TRBV7-2; J: TRBJ2-7; CDR3: CASSRLAGEDYEQYF
V: TRBV5-1; J: TRBJ1-4; CDR3: CASSPRPGTGYEKLFF
V: TRBV9; J: TRBJ2-7; CDR3: CASSVAVGVSYEQYF
V: TRBV4-1; J: TRBJ2-7; CDR3: CASSPETGAMDEQYF
V: TRBV5-4; J: TRBJ2-1; CDR3: CASSPRKEGHYNEQFF
V: TRBV7-2; J: TRBJ1-4; CDR3: CASSLAFGTVNEKLFF
V: TRBV6-1; J: TRBJ1-1; CDR3: CASSPRTGVMNTEAFF
V: TRBV20-1; J: TRBJ2-5; CDR3: CSARDLGRTQETQYF
V: TRBV7-2; J: TRBJ2-2; CDR3: CASSLPNGELFF
V: TRBV7-9; J: TRBJ2-7; CDR3: CASRRDAYEQYF
V: TRBV7-3; J: TRBJ2-1; CDR3: CASSLIGQTRGRTKYNEQFF